This T cell receptor beta chain was recovered during a study of early T cells in non-severe SARS-CoV-2 infection. TCRdb ran MiXCR on the 5' RACE reads and lists one entry per CDR3 protein. Of about 49,000 distinct CDR3 sequences in the sample, 5.5% to 6.5% were seen once. The clonotype originates from an adult who was a healthcare worker with PCR-confirmed SARS-CoV-2 infection or an uninfected control (not recorded which). The sample consisted of whole blood, taken at baseline.

CDR3 DNA: TGTGCCAGCAGTGACCGGACAGGGGGCTTGGACACTGAAGCTTTCTTT. Protein sequence: CASSDRTGGLDTEAFF. The rearrangement uses TRBV6-4 and TRBJ1-1; TRBD1 matches 11 bases. Per the germline V gene, CDR1 is MRHNA and CDR2 is SNTAGT. The CDR3 sequence is 16 residues long. V trimming: 2 bases; J trimming: 3 bases; junction bases outside the gene matches: 5.